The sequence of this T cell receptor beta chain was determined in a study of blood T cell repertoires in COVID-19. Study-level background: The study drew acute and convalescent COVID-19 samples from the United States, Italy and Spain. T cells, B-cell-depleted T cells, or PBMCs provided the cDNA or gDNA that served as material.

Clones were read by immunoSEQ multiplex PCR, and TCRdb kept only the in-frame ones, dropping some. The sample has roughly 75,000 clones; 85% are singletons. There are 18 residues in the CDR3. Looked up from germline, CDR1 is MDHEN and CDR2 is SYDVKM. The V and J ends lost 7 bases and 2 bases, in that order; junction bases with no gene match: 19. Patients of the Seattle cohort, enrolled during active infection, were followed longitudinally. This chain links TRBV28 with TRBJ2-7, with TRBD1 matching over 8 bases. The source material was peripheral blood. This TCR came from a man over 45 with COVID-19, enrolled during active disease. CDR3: CASTSLGGTGAPPYEQYF. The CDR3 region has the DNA TGTGCCAGCACCTCCCTAGGGGGGACAGGTGCCCCCCCCTACGAGCAGTACTTC.